The T cell receptor (beta chain) described here comes from a study of cytomegalovirus exposure and HLA in healthy donors. Points from the study as a whole: Reportedly, TCR beta sequences accurately predicted HLA-A and HLA-B alleles in most subjects. A later analysis revealed that TCR association rates differed between HLA loci, peaking at DRB1 and bottoming out at HLA-C.

The CDR3 totals 13 residues. V was shortened by 7 bases and J by 5 bases, with 14 bases between the two germline ends. Germline loops: CDR1 MRHNA, CDR2 SNTAGT. A multiplex PCR was run with 60 Vbeta primers and 13 Jbeta primers. Sequencing used immunoSEQ multiplex PCR; TCRdb keeps in-frame clones, though not all of them. With 150,000 or so clones in the sample, the ten largest clones hold roughly 1.7%. To note about this clone: Its specificity is not known.

The clonotype was recovered from a man aged 18 to 35 in good health and CMV-seronegative. The sequencing sample was made of PBMCs. This chain connects TRBV6-4 to TRBJ2-5, with a tentative D call TRBD2 (6 bases). CDR3: CASTPSGPETQYF. CDR3 in DNA: TGTGCCAGCACCCCGAGCGGGCCTGAGACCCAGTACTTC.